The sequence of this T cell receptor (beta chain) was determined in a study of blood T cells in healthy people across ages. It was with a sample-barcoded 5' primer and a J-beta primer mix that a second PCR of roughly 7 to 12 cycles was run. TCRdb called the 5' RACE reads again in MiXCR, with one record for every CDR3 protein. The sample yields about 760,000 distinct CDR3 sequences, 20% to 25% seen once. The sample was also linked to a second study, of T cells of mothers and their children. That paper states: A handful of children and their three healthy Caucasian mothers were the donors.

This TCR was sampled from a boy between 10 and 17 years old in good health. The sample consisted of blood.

The CDR3 loop reads CATTDGRTFLNEQFF. In DNA, the CDR3 is TGTGCCACTACGGACGGACGGACCTTTCTCAATGAGCAGTTCTTC. This rearrangement joins TRBV7-9 to TRBJ2-1, with no clear D. CDR3 length: 15 amino acids. CDR1 is SEHNR, CDR2 FQNEAQ, per germline (reference sequence). The V end was cut by 10 bases, the J end by 6 bases, with 22 bases between.